What follows is one TCR beta chain and its context. What it binds is not known. The CDR3 consists of 14 residues. In germline, CDR1 is MNHEY, CDR2 SMNVEV (reference sequence). These data belong to a study of monozygotic twins with inflammatory bowel disease. Points from the study as a whole: Treatment differences in immunosuppression may have added variability to the repertoires of patients.

UMIs with a 6-nucleotide sample barcode were added by template switching. TCRdb reprocessed the 5' RACE reads; each CDR3 protein has one entry and no DNA is given. This table holds around 97,000 distinct CDR3 sequences. This rearrangement joins TRBV27 to TRBJ2-7. Sequenced input: blood. This TCR was recovered from a human donor with ulcerative colitis or Crohn's disease, or a healthy co-twin of an affected twin (not recorded which). The CDR3 loop reads CASSFSQRTYEQYF.